The 27 T cell receptor beta chains presented below share a single source sample, sequenced in a study of blood T cell repertoires in COVID-19. This table comes from immunoSEQ multiplex PCR, and its TCRdb copy is limited to in-frame clones, with some not included. The sample carries 60,000 to 85,000 clones, 75% to 90% recorded once. Specimen: peripheral blood. The receptors come from a human donor in a cohort sampled during active COVID-19.

The chain has TRBV30 and TRBJ1-1; D ambiguous. CDR3 size: 13 residues. Germline CDR1 GTSNPN, CDR2 SVGIG (reference sequence). With 4 bases removed from V and 11 bases from J, the gap between germline ends came to 20 bases. CDR3 sequence (DNA): TGTGCCTGGACGGACCAACCCAATCGGGAGGCTTTCTTT. It translates to CAWTDQPNREAFF.

The chain joins TRBV10-3 to TRBJ1-6, with D perhaps TRBD1 (5 bases). This CDR3 comprises 16 residues. From germline, CDR1 is ENHRY and CDR2 SYGVKD. V lost 3 bases, J lost 0 bases, and 9 bases lay in between. CDR3 loop: CAISDGGSSYNSPLHF. Here the CDR3 DNA reads TGTGCCATCAGTGATGGGGGGAGCTCCTATAATTCACCCCTCCACTTT.

V is TRBV27 and J is TRBJ2-7; D is unclear. The CDR3 covers 15 residues. Trimming took off 1 base at V and 3 bases at J, with 13 bases between the two ends. Germline-derived CDR1 and CDR2 are MNHEY and SMNVEV (reference sequence). The DNA of the CDR3 is TGTGCCAGCAGTTTATTTGTTGGGCAGATCTACGAGCAGTACTTC. As protein: CASSLFVGQIYEQYF.

This clone showed up just a few times. The chain combines TRBV7-9 with TRBJ2-7; 14 bases agree with TRBD2. CDR1 and CDR2 from the germline V gene are SEHNR and FQNEAQ (reference sequence). With V trimmed by 0 bases and J by 5 bases, 6 bases remained unmatched. The CDR3 length is 17 residues. CDR3: CASSLASGTSGRHEQYF. The CDR3 coding sequence is TGTGCCAGCAGCTTAGCCTCCGGGACTAGCGGGAGACACGAGCAGTACTTC. Looking up the rest from reference TRBV7-9 and TRBJ2-7 gives the full variable domain: DTGVSQNPRHKITKRGQNVTFRCDPISEHNRLYWYRQTLGQGPEFLTYFQNEAQLEKSRLLSDRFSAERPKGSFSTLEIQRTEQGDSAMYLCASSLASGTSGRHEQYFGPGTRLTVT.

V is TRBV19 and J is TRBJ1-5, with TRBD1 identical over 7 bases. Germline CDR1 and CDR2: LNHDA and SQIVND (reference sequence). Unmatched junction bases numbered 10, after V lost 8 bases and J lost 6 bases. There are 14 residues in the CDR3. In DNA form, the CDR3 reads TGTGCCAGTCAGGACAGGCTACAGGTTCAGCCCCAGCATTTT. Protein product: CASQDRLQVQPQHF.

The gene calls are TRBV28 and TRBJ1-5, with no clear D. V gave up 6 bases and J gave up 2 bases, with 11 bases separating them. Germline V CDR1 and CDR2: MDHEN, SYDVKM. The CDR3 extends over 14 amino acids. This CDR3 is CASRPDGGNQPQHF. CDR3 in DNA: TGTGCCAGCAGACCCGACGGGGGCAATCAGCCCCAGCATTTT.

The V gene is TRBV18, the J gene TRBJ2-7; the match to TRBD1 covers 8 bases. V was clipped by 4 bases and J by 6 bases; unmatched bases: 14. CDR1 is KGHSH, CDR2 LQKENI, per germline. CDR3 length: 16 amino acids. The CDR3 loop reads CASSQGTGRLGGEQYF. The CDR3 DNA follows: TGTGCCAGCTCACAAGGGACAGGACGACTCGGGGGCGAGCAGTACTTC.

This clone showed up just a few times. The chain has TRBV4-2 and TRBJ2-7, with 8 positions matching TRBD1. CDR1 LGHNA and CDR2 YNFKEQ come from the germline V gene. V was clipped by 1 base and J by 2 bases; unmatched bases: 4. The CDR3 contains 15 residues. Here the CDR3 reads CASSQVGTGPYEQYF. In DNA, the CDR3 is TGTGCCAGCAGCCAAGTAGGGACAGGTCCCTACGAGCAGTACTTC.

The rearrangement uses TRBV25-1 and TRBJ2-1, with TRBD2 as a possible D gene (6 bases). Trimming pared 2 bases from V and 11 bases from J, leaving 10 bases between. This CDR3 contains 12 residues. Per germline, CDR1 MGHDK and CDR2 SYGVNS. The DNA for the CDR3 is TGTGCCAGCAGTGAAGGGACTGGCCAGCAGTTCTTC. It yields the protein CASSEGTGQQFF.

The chain links TRBV27 to TRBJ2-7, with 10 bases identical to TRBD1. CDR1 is MNHEY and CDR2 is SMNVEV in the germline V gene (reference sequence). This CDR3 spans 12 amino acids. J gave up 6 bases and V 7 bases, and 3 bases lay outside the gene matches. The CDR3 is CASIGQGGEQYF. The CDR3 coding sequence is TGTGCCAGCATTGGACAGGGGGGCGAGCAGTACTTC.

This clone was detected only a few times. CDR3 sequence reads: CASGAGLANNEQFF. The CDR3 coding sequence is TGTGCCAGCGGGGCGGGACTAGCGAACAATGAGCAGTTCTTC. The chain is built from TRBV5-4 and TRBJ2-1; 10 bases align to TRBD2. The CDR3 is 14 amino acids. Germline trimming cut 7 bases from V and 5 bases from J; bases unmatched to any gene: 6. Germline-derived CDR1 and CDR2 are SGHNT and YYREEE (reference sequence).

The CDR3 is CASSFSQGNTIYF. Here the CDR3 DNA reads TGTGCCAGCAGTTTTTCCCAGGGAAACACCATATATTTT. V and J are TRBV12-3 or TRBV12-4 and TRBJ1-3; D is unresolved. Between the trimmed V and J ends, which lost 3 bases and 4 bases, there was a span of 7 bases. The CDR3 is 13 amino acids.

This clone appeared a single time. V is TRBV6-5 and J is TRBJ1-1, with no clear D. This CDR3 contains 15 residues. Trimming pared 4 bases from V and 4 bases from J, leaving 16 bases between. The germline CDR1 and CDR2 sequences are MNHEY and SVGAGI. As DNA, the CDR3 is TGTGCCAGCAGTTCCGGACGGGGAGAGGGCACTGAAGCTTTCTTT. Translated: CASSSGRGEGTEAFF.

V and J are TRBV5-1 and TRBJ2-5; D gene ambiguous. The V end was cut by 4 bases, the J end by 1 base, with 11 bases between. The length of the CDR3 is 14 residues. The germline CDR1 and CDR2 sequences are SGHRS and YFSETQ. The CDR3 loop reads CASSPHDSQETQYF. For the CDR3, the DNA is TGCGCCAGCAGCCCACATGACTCCCAAGAGACCCAGTACTTC.

The rearrangement links TRBV10-3 to TRBJ2-3; D might be TRBD1 (5 bases). V was pared by 0 bases and J by 6 bases, with 13 bases between. Germline CDR1 reads ENHRY; CDR2 reads SYGVKD. The CDR3 is made up of 15 amino acids. The CDR3 DNA follows: TGTGCCATCAGTGAGTCGGCCAGGGAATCCGATACGCAGTATTTT. It is translated as CAISESARESDTQYF.

This clone was observed a few times. V and J are TRBV5-1 and TRBJ1-3; the match to TRBD1 covers 9 bases. Looked up from germline, CDR1 is SGHRS and CDR2 is YFSETQ. The CDR3 spans 16 residues. The trim removed 3 bases at V and 6 bases at J, leaving 10 bases unmatched. The CDR3 DNA reads TGCGCCAGCAGCTGGCTGATGGGACAGGGAGAAAACACCATATATTTT. As protein: CASSWLMGQGENTIYF.

The chain has TRBV28 and TRBJ1-3; TRBD1 matches 7 bases. The J segment lost 3 bases and the V segment lost 7 bases, leaving 9 bases of the junction unmatched. This CDR3 comprises 15 residues. Looked up from germline, CDR1 is MDHEN and CDR2 is SYDVKM. The CDR3 DNA is TGTGCCAGCAATCCCACAGGGGACGGTGGAAACACCATATATTTT. Amino acid sequence: CASNPTGDGGNTIYF.

This clone was seen only once. The genes are TRBV5-6 and TRBJ2-3; the match to TRBD2 covers 9 bases. Germline CDR1 and CDR2: SGHDT and YYEEEE. The J segment lost 0 bases and the V segment lost 1 base, leaving 12 bases of the junction unmatched. The CDR3 covers 19 residues. The CDR3 loop reads CASSLRSSGAAWSTDTQYF. The CDR3 DNA reads TGTGCCAGCAGCTTGAGGTCTAGCGGGGCCGCCTGGAGCACAGATACGCAGTATTTT.

The V gene is TRBV7-6, the J gene TRBJ2-7; 9 bases are a match to TRBD1. Germline CDR1 is SGHVS and CDR2 is FNYEAQ. Trimming cost V 5 bases and J 4 bases; bases outside gene matches: 9. This CDR3 is built from 15 residues. The CDR3 is CASSTRQGEYYEQYF. DNA of the CDR3: TGTGCCAGCAGCACACGACAGGGGGAATATTACGAGCAGTACTTC.

The CDR3 spells CASSETGSPYNEQFF. In DNA form, the CDR3 reads TGTGCCAGCAGTGAGACAGGGAGCCCCTACAATGAGCAGTTCTTC. The chain combines TRBV2 with TRBJ2-1, with 7 positions matching TRBD1. This CDR3 is 15 amino acids long. The V and J ends lost 3 bases and 2 bases, in that order; junction bases with no gene match: 4. The germline V gene encodes CDR1 SNHLY and CDR2 FYNNEI. Looking up the rest from reference TRBV2 and TRBJ2-1 gives the full variable domain: EPEVTQTPSHQVTQMGQEVILRCVPISNHLYFYWYRQILGQKVEFLVSFYNNEISEKSEIFDDQFSVERPDGSNFTLKIRSTKLEDSAMYFCASSETGSPYNEQFFGPGTRLTVL.

The chain couples TRBV29-1 to TRBJ2-1; 7 nucleotides agree with TRBD1. J lost 8 bases, V lost 2 bases, and 18 bases had no gene match. CDR3 size: 17 residues. CDR1 SQVTM and CDR2 ANQGSEA come from the germline V gene. As DNA, the CDR3 is TGCAGCGTTGAAAACGACAGGGTAGGTCCCCATGGGGATGAGCAGTTCTTC. Its protein is CSVENDRVGPHGDEQFF.

The J gene is TRBJ1-1, the V gene TRBV25-1; perhaps TRBD1 as D (6 bases). CDR1 is MGHDK, CDR2 SYGVNS, per germline. Trimming stripped 6 bases from V and 7 bases from J, with 12 bases between. CDR3 length: 12 residues. DNA for the CDR3: TGTGCCAGCAGGAGGGGGTTTGGTGAAGCTTTCTTT. This encodes CASRRGFGEAFF.

The CDR3 sequence is CASSEVPGGQYF. Here the CDR3 DNA reads TGTGCCAGCAGTGAAGTTCCCGGCGGGCAGTATTTT. This chain joins TRBV6-1 and TRBJ2-3, with D hard to call. Germline CDR1 MNHNS, CDR2 SASEGT. V was pared by 1 base and J by 11 bases, with 10 bases between. CDR3 size: 12 residues.

The CDR3 sequence: CASSLGTSGITDTQYF. CDR3 bases: TGTGCCAGCAGCTTGGGGACTAGCGGAATCACAGATACGCAGTATTTT. The rearrangement uses TRBV7-6 and TRBJ2-3; TRBD2 aligns across 11 bases. The CDR3 runs 16 residues. The germline CDR1 and CDR2 sequences are SGHVS and FNYEAQ. J was trimmed by 2 bases and V by 3 bases; bases with no gene match: 4. The full variable domain, its missing parts supplied by reference TRBV7-6 and TRBJ2-3, is GAGVSQSPRYKVTKRGQDVALRCDPISGHVSLYWYRQALGQGPEFLTYFNYEAQQDKSGLPNDRFSAERPEGSISTLTIQRTEQRDSAMYRCASSLGTSGITDTQYFGPGTRLTVL.

V and J are TRBV6-5 and TRBJ2-7, with no clear D. Germline V gene sequence: CDR1 MNHEY, CDR2 SVGAGI. Trimming cost V 6 bases and J 4 bases, with 10 bases left between them. CDR3 length: 12 residues. CDR3 nucleotides: TGTGCCAGCAGGCAAACTCGGTACGAGCAGTACTTC. Its translation: CASRQTRYEQYF.

This sequence joins TRBV11-2 and TRBJ2-5; the D is unclear. The germline V and J ends were trimmed by 1 base and 5 bases, with 8 bases remaining between them. CDR1 is SGHAT and CDR2 is FQNNGV in the germline V gene. CDR3 length: 13 residues. The CDR3, as DNA: TGTGCCAGCAGCTTAGCCAGCGCTGAGACCCAGTACTTC. It translates to CASSLASAETQYF.

CDR3 sequence: CASSLNRDIYEQYF. The CDR3 coding sequence is TGTGCCAGCAGCTTAAACCGGGACATTTACGAGCAGTACTTC. V is TRBV7-6 and J is TRBJ2-7; TRBD1 is a possible D gene (6 bases). The V end lost 2 bases, the J end lost 4 bases, and 12 bases lay between the germline ends. Per germline, CDR1 SGHVS and CDR2 FNYEAQ. This CDR3 has 14 residues.